This TCR beta chain comes out of a study of T-cell memory formation after mild COVID-19. Overall study results and limits: Pre-infection memory contained some responding clones, which suggested that cross-reactive memory had joined.

To note about this clonotype: Its antigen is undetermined.

Germline V CDR1 and CDR2: SGDLS, YYNGEE. V lost 2 bases and J lost 1, with 14 bases in between. This CDR3 has 16 residues. TCRdb used MiXCR to reprocess the 5' RACE reads, holding one entry per CDR3 protein. The sample has over 400,000 distinct CDR3 sequences; about 25% are singletons. The sample comprised PBMCs or a T cell subset sorted from them (not recorded which). V is TRBV9 and J is TRBJ2-3; no definite D call. The receptor was isolated from an adult woman who had mild COVID-19 (a few samples of this study predate the infection). Cell type and time point are not known. The CDR3 DNA follows: TGTGCCAGCAGCGTTCTTCCAGAACGACGCACAGATACGCAGTATTTT. Translation: CASSVLPERRTDTQYF.